This T cell receptor beta chain was sequenced during a study of beta chain features in type 1 diabetes. Study-wide results and limits: VDJ junctions from patients with type 1 diabetes contained fewer insertions and more deletions. Moderately but significantly shorter TCRB CDR3s were found in Type 1 diabetes patients in all four CD4+ subsets. Any HLA effect on TCRB rearrangement was left unresolved by small sub-analyses.

Expressed TCRB transcripts were sequenced after all isolated RNA was converted to cDNA. Sequenced naive, central memory and regulatory T cell samples produced an average of roughly 3.6 million reads. The method was immunoSEQ multiplex PCR; TCRdb's version includes in-frame clones alone and lacks a portion of them. This table holds approximately 730,000 clones, 13% found once. With regard to this clone: The antigen is not known.

Germline CDR1 reads SGHTA; CDR2 reads FQGTGA. The CDR3 consists of 15 residues. V gave up 4 bases and J gave up 11 bases, with 20 bases separating them. Input material: naive CD4+ T cells from blood. The chain recombines TRBV7-3 with TRBJ1-4, with D tentatively TRBD1 (5 bases). This TCR came from a man between 18 and 35 years old with type 1 diabetes. In DNA, the CDR3 is TGTGCCAGCAGCTCCTCCGGGACGGAGTATGCTAAACTGTTTTTT. Translation gives CASSSSGTEYAKLFF. Filled out from reference TRBV7-3 and TRBJ1-4, the complete variable domain reads GAGVSQTPSNKVTEKGKYVELRCDPISGHTALYWYRQSLGQGPEFLIYFQGTGAADDSGLPNDRFFAVRPEGSVSTLKIQRTERGDSAVYLCASSSSGTEYAKLFFGSGTQLSVL.